This T cell receptor (beta chain) was sequenced for a study of control samples from healthy donors and cancer patients. The germline V and J ends were trimmed by 1 base and 0 bases, with 10 bases remaining between them. Looked up from germline, CDR1 is SEHNR and CDR2 is FQNEAQ (reference sequence). This CDR3 comprises 15 residues. The table came from immunoSEQ multiplex PCR; TCRdb's copy has only in-frame clones and leaves some out. The sample lists approximately 79,000 clones, around nine tenths occurring once. The origin of this receptor is a middle-aged man in good health. The chain couples TRBV7-9 to TRBJ2-7, with D possibly TRBD1 on 6 matching bases. Sequencing used blood. The CDR3 reads CASSLVGGLSYEQYF. The CDR3 region has the DNA TGTGCCAGCAGCTTAGTTGGGGGCCTCTCCTACGAGCAGTACTTC.